What follows describes a single T cell receptor (beta chain). No antigen is known for it. CDR3 size: 11 residues. Germline V lookup: CDR1 SQVTM, CDR2 ANQGSEA. V trimming: 7 bases; J trimming: 7 bases; junction bases outside the gene matches: 4. This entry is derived from a study of CD8+ T cells in alopecia areata. Study-wide background: Tofacitinib exposure lasted 6 to 18 months, followed by 6 months off drug.

Reverse transcribed after extraction, RNA yielded cDNA as the sequencing template. Using immunoSEQ multiplex PCR, the repertoire was profiled, and TCRdb retains in-frame clones only, with some absent. The data show under 250,000 clones, under 70% seen once. The treatment: oral pan-JAK inhibitor, 5-10 mg twice daily. Points from the study as a whole: Mice gave a clearer picture of TCR sharing than patients did, possibly for HLA-related reasons. Scalp sequencing captures resident alphabeta T cells of normal skin too.

This receptor was taken from a human donor with alopecia areata. Specimen: CD4+ T cells sorted from blood, collected around week 46, from a patient treated with tofacitinib. The chain has TRBV29-1 and TRBJ2-1; TRBD1 aligns across 7 bases. The CDR3 DNA is TGCAGCGGATACAGGGGTAATGAGCAGTTCTTC. Protein sequence: CSGYRGNEQFF.